The rows below give T cell receptor beta chains drawn from one sample of a study of untreated major depressive disorder. Method: immunoSEQ multiplex PCR; TCRdb's copy keeps in-frame clones and lacks some. The table records approximately 25,000 clones, roughly nine tenths of them present only once. Sequenced material: CD4+ T cells from PBMCs. The receptors were gathered from a woman aged 25 to 39 with major depressive disorder. The conserved cysteine and the conserved F or W are not part of the CDR3 here. Each record gives: V gene, CDR3 protein.

TRBV28 AITGKETQY
TRBV29-1 SGRQAGGRTYNEQF
TRBV7-9 ASSPQGSGSYEQY
TRBV6-6 ASSRNSNEQF
TRBV29-1 SVEDRRVYNEQF
TRBV7-2 ASSVTGATEAF
TRBV9 ASSVGLATDTQY
TRBV6-4 ASSGGGQGDTGELF
TRBV19 ASSPMNYGYT
TRBV4-3 ASSQDHSRRAAGELF
TRBV7-2 ASSSGPTRTDTQY
TRBV15 ATSRSRIGEQY
TRBV5-4 ASSTRGNYGYT
TRBV6-1 ASSPVAIWPQH
TRBV28 ASSRLGGPRGNIQY
TRBV4-3 ASSQWGLFNSPLH
TRBV7-9 ASSLGEVRTEAF
TRBV2 ASGGQMRMKNTEAF
TRBV28 ASSLPGGGYGYT
TRBV6-6 ATERTDLNQGYGYT
TRBV28 ASRGRDSGSYEQY
TRBV19 ASSEIGTASNLYGYT
TRBV4-3 ASSQDRSTDTQY
TRBV6-8 ASSPPRIYNSPLH
TRBV9 ASSRGQPSSYNEQF
TRBV7-2 ASSSGTGAYEQY
TRBV11-1 ASSPRSLTGELF
TRBV10-3 AISESRATAF
TRBV4-3 ASSPGQGLDYGYT
TRBV6-1 ASSDLGSTGETQY
TRBV6-1 ASSEVREGEASNQPQH
TRBV28 ASSLWNEQF
TRBV4-1 ASSQGLRDRGRVYGYT
TRBV28 ASSAWTGPGNTIY
TRBV29-1 SVQSGGLNEQF
TRBV7-9 ASSGRAGNTEAF
TRBV4-1 ASSQDRGRTMF
TRBV7-9 ASSLDLAGVETQY
TRBV2 ASSLGLQSYSSYEQY
TRBV11-3 ASSSTPWSKQF
TRBV28 ASSPGGRDSNQPQH
TRBV2 ASYSGRAYGDTQY